One sample yielded the 10 T cell receptor beta chains listed below, sequenced in a study of CD8+CD57+ T cells in acquired aplastic anemia. Genomic DNA constituted the template upon which TCR beta VDJ and CDR3 profiling was performed. TCRdb analysed the reads with MiXCR anew, one entry per CDR3 protein. The table shows about 170,000 distinct CDR3 sequences, with roughly 63% occurring only once. Material for sequencing was sorted CD4+, CD8+, or CD8+CD57+ T cells (not recorded which) from PBMCs. Receptors were obtained from a human donor in good health.

This clonotype was picked up one time. J is TRBJ2-3 and V is TRBV7-3; 7 bases match TRBD1. The CDR3 sequence is 13 residues long. The germline gives CDR1 SGHTA, CDR2 FQGTGA. Trimming removed 10 bases from V and 2 bases from J; junction bases left unmatched: 6. The CDR3 reads CATAGTDTDTQYF. The CDR3 DNA follows: TGTGCCACCGCCGGGACAGACACAGATACGCAGTATTTT.

The chain recombines TRBV7-6 with TRBJ2-1, with D uncertain. The DNA end lines up better with TRBJ2-7; the J call may be wrong. The CDR3 has 13 residues. Germline CDR1 is SGHVS and CDR2 is FNYEAQ. This CDR3 is CASSLTVVKEQYF. The CDR3 nucleotides read TGTGCCAGCAGCTTAACAGTGGTAAAGGAGCAGTACTTC.

V and J are TRBV9 and TRBJ1-1; D is uncertain. CDR1 and CDR2 from the germline V gene are SGDLS and YYNGEE. V lost 0 bases, J lost 5 bases, and 8 bases lay in between. This CDR3 comprises 13 residues. The CDR3 reads CASSVATGTEAFF. CDR3 bases: TGTGCCAGCAGCGTAGCTACGGGGACTGAAGCTTTCTTT. The whole variable domain, filled in from reference TRBV9 and TRBJ1-1, reads DSGVTQTPKHLITATGQRVTLRCSPRSGDLSVYWYQQSLDQGLQFLIQYYNGEERAKGNILERFSAQQFPDLHSELNLSSLELGDSALYFCASSVATGTEAFFGQGTRLTVV.

The chain uses TRBV27 and TRBJ1-6; TRBD1 might be the D (6 bases). The CDR3 length is 16 residues. Between the trimmed V and J ends, which lost 8 bases and 13 bases, there was a span of 27 bases. In germline, CDR1 is MNHEY, CDR2 SMNVEV (reference sequence). CDR3 loop: CASGPDRLPHGIPLHF. CDR3 nucleotide sequence: TGTGCCAGCGGTCCGGACAGACTTCCTCACGGGATTCCCCTCCACTTT.

This chain's CDR3 is CASSLRGIGFGTVNTGELFF. The CDR3 DNA follows: TGTGCCAGCAGCTTAAGAGGGATTGGGTTCGGGACTGTGAACACCGGGGAGCTGTTTTTT. The gene calls are TRBV7-3 and TRBJ2-2; possible D gene TRBD2, 6 bases. Germline CDR1 SGHTA, CDR2 FQGTGA. V was pared by 1 base and J by 1 base, with 22 bases between. The CDR3 spans 20 residues.

This clonotype was counted many times. The CDR3 coding sequence is TGTGCCAGCAGTTATGGCAGGGGTAATCAGCCCCAGCATTTT. As protein: CASSYGRGNQPQHF. This sequence joins TRBV27 and TRBJ1-5, with TRBD1 as a possible D gene (6 bases). Germline V gene lookup returns CDR1 MNHEY and CDR2 SMNVEV (reference sequence). The germline V and J ends were trimmed by 4 bases and 4 bases, with 11 bases remaining between them. The CDR3 consists of 14 residues.

Many counts were recorded for this clonotype. V and J are TRBV19 and TRBJ2-1, with D possibly matching TRBD1 (6 bases). Trimming stripped 5 bases from V and 6 bases from J, with 14 bases between. This CDR3 comprises 14 residues. Germline assignment: CDR1 LNHDA and CDR2 SQIVND (reference sequence). The chain's CDR3 is CASSRATGFNEQFF. The CDR3, as DNA: TGTGCCAGTAGTCGAGCCACAGGGTTCAATGAGCAGTTCTTC.

This chain uses TRBV28 with TRBJ2-7; D possibly corresponds to TRBD1 (5 bases). CDR1 MDHEN and CDR2 SYDVKM come from the germline V gene. The germline V and J ends were trimmed by 7 bases and 0 bases, with 13 bases remaining between them. The CDR3 length is 14 residues. The CDR3 spells CASTVAGNSYEQYF. For the CDR3, the DNA is TGTGCCAGCACCGTGGCAGGGAACTCCTACGAGCAGTACTTC.

The V call is TRBV25-1, the J call TRBJ1-6, with a possible D match to TRBD1 (6 bases). V lost 10 bases and J lost 11, with 18 bases in between. The CDR3 is made up of 13 amino acids. Germline V lookup: CDR1 MGHDK, CDR2 SYGVNS. The CDR3 nucleotides read TGTGCCACCGTAGGCCAGGGGTTCGCACCCCTCCACTTT. Translated: CATVGQGFAPLHF.

V is TRBV27 and J is TRBJ2-1; D might be TRBD1 (6 bases). CDR3 size: 15 residues. Germline CDR1 MNHEY, CDR2 SMNVEV (reference sequence). The V end lost 4 bases, the J end lost 2 bases, and 12 bases lay between the germline ends. CDR3 DNA sequence: TGTGCCAGCAGTTCCCTGACAGGAGCCTACAATGAGCAGTTCTTC. It specifies CASSSLTGAYNEQFF.